This TCR beta chain was captured in a study of OX40 agonist ivuxolimab in advanced cancers. About the study: Checkpoint inhibitors had been given previously to under 50% of patients. General observations from the study: Researchers report that CD8+ T cells had, on average, more expanded clones than CD4+.

CDR1 and CDR2 (germline): MNHEY, SMNVEV (reference sequence). After removal of 7 bases from V and 9 bases from J, the junction contained 10 bases not matched to a gene. CDR3 length: 14 amino acids. For this clone: Its antigen is unidentified.

The protocol was immunoSEQ multiplex PCR, while the TCRdb copy is restricted to in-frame clones and leaves out a portion. The sample lists roughly 11,000 clones; roughly 79% were seen once. The TCR was taken from an adult with an advanced solid tumor such as melanoma, head and neck, liver or kidney cancer. This chain joins TRBV27 and TRBJ2-2; 8 bases agree with TRBD2. The sequencing used CD4+ or CD8+ T cells sorted from blood, collected in a trial of the OX40 agonist ivuxolimab. This CDR3 reads CASKPAGEPRELFF. In DNA form, the CDR3 reads TGTGCCAGCAAGCCAGCGGGGGAGCCAAGGGAGCTGTTTTTT.